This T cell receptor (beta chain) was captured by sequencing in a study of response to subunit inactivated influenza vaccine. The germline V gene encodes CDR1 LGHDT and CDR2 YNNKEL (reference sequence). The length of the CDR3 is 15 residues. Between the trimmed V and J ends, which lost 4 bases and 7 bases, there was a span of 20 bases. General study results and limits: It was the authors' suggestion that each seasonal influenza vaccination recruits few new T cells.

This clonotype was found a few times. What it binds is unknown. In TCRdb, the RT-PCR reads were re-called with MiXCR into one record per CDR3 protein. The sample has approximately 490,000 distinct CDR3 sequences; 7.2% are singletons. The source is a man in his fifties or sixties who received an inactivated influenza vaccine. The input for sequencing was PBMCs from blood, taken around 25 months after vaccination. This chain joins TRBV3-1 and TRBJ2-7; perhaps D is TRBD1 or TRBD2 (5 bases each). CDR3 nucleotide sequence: TGTGCCAGCAGCCCAGCTAATGGGGGAGTAGAGGAGCAGTACTTC. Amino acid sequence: CASSPANGGVEEQYF.